The 5 T cell receptor beta chains given below trace back to one sample, sequenced in a study of blood T cells in healthy people across ages. Combining a sample-barcoded 5' primer with a J-beta primer mix, a second PCR ran for about 6 to 12 cycles. Each CDR3 protein is one row after TCRdb ran MiXCR on the 5' RACE reads. The sample consists of hundreds of thousands of distinct CDR3 sequences, about half of them appearing once. The sample was blood. The source of these receptors is a woman aged 55-69 years in good health.

The gene calls are TRBV5-1 and TRBJ2-7; 10 positions agree with TRBD2. The J segment lost 2 bases and the V segment lost 1 base, leaving 9 bases of the junction unmatched. There are 17 residues in the CDR3. Germline assignment: CDR1 SGHRS and CDR2 YFSETQ. This chain's CDR3 is CASSLKSTSGPAYEQYF. For the CDR3, the DNA is TGCGCCAGCAGCTTGAAGTCGACTAGCGGGCCGGCCTACGAGCAGTACTTC.

The table lists this clonotype with a few counts. The rearrangement uses TRBV20-1 and TRBJ2-7; D is unresolved. V was clipped by 5 bases and J by 2 bases, with 10 bases between them. Germline V gene lookup returns CDR1 DFQATT and CDR2 SNEGSKA (reference sequence). This CDR3 spans 12 amino acids. The CDR3 nucleotides are TGCAGTGCTTACTCCAGGACCTACGAGCAGTACTTC. This sequence encodes CSAYSRTYEQYF.

In nucleotides, the CDR3 is TGTGCCAGCAGCCAAGAAGCGCTTTACAATGAGCAGTACTTC. As protein: CASSQEALYNEQYF. This chain links TRBV4-2 with TRBJ2-5; no clear D gene. V was shortened by 0 bases and J by 11 bases, with 16 bases between the two germline ends. From germline, CDR1 is LGHNA and CDR2 YNFKEQ. The CDR3 is 14 residues long.

The chain has TRBV9 and TRBJ2-1; possibly TRBD1 for D (5 bases). The CDR3 spans 17 residues. Germline V CDR1 and CDR2: SGDLS, YYNGEE. V dropped 3 bases and J dropped 5 bases, with 21 bases sitting between them. The DNA of the CDR3 is TGTGCCAGCAGCGCCACATCCAGGGTCCCTAAAGACAATGAGCAGTTCTTC. This encodes CASSATSRVPKDNEQFF.

V and J are TRBV9 and TRBJ2-2; the D gene is possibly TRBD2 (5 bases). The CDR3 extends over 15 amino acids. The germline gives CDR1 SGDLS, CDR2 YYNGEE. The V end was cut by 1 base, the J end by 2 bases, with 9 bases between. The CDR3 loop is CASSVSGSNTGELFF. The CDR3 DNA sequence: TGTGCCAGCAGCGTAAGCGGTTCTAACACCGGGGAGCTGTTTTTT.